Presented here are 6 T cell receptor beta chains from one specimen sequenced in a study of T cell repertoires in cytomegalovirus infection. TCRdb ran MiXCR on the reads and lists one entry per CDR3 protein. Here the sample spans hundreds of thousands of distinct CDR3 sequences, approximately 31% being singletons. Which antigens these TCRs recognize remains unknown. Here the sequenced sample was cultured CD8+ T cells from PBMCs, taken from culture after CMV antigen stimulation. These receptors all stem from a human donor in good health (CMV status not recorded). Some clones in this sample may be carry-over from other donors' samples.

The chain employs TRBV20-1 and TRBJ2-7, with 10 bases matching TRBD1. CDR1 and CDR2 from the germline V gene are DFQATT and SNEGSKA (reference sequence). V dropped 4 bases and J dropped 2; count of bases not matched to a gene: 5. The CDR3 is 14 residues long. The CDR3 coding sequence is TGCAGTGCTAAAGACAGGGGGCGCCCCTACGAGCAGTACGTC. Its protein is CSAKDRGRPYEQYV.

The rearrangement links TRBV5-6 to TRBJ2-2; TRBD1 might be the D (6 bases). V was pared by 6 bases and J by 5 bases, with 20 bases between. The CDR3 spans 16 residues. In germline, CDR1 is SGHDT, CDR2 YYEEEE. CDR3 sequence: CASTPFGERGTGELFF. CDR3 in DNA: TGTGCCAGCACCCCCTTCGGGGAGAGGGGGACCGGGGAGCTGTTTTTT.

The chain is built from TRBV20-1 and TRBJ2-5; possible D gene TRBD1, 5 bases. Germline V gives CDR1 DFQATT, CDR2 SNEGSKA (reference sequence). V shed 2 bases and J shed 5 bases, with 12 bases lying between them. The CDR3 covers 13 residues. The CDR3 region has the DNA TGCAGTGCTAGAAGCAGGGCGATGGAGACCCAGTACTTC. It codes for CSARSRAMETQYF.

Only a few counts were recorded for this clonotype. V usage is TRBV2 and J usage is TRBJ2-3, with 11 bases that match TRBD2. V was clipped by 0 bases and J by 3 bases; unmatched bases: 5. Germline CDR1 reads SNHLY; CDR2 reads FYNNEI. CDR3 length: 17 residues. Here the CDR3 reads CASSEAVAGGPTDTQYF. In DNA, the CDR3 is TGTGCCAGCAGTGAAGCGGTAGCGGGGGGGCCTACAGATACGCAGTATTTT.

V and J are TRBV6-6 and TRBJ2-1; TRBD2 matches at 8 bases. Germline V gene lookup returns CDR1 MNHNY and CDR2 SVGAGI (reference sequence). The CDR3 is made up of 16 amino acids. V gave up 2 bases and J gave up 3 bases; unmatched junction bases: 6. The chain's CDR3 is CASSYQGGGLYNEQFF. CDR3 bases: TGTGCCAGCAGTTACCAGGGCGGGGGGCTCTACAATGAGCAGTTCTTC.

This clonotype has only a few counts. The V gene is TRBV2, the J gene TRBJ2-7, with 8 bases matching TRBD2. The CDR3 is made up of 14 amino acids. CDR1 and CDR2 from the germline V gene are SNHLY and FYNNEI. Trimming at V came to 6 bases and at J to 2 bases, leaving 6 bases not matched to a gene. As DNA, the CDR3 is TGTGCCAGCAGCGGACTAGCAATCACCTACGAGCAGTACTTC. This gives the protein CASSGLAITYEQYF.